The sequence of this T cell receptor beta chain was determined in a study of blood T cell repertoires in COVID-19. Per the original data handling: Nucleated cell counts were estimated from reference gene primer amplification. Some clones are missing from TCRdb's copy, which holds only in-frame ones; the method was immunoSEQ multiplex PCR. The DNA was the basis for D and trimming; V, J and clone size are from that table. The sample includes tens of thousands of clones, around 91% of them seen just once. The CDR3 sequence is 16 residues long. Trimming took 8 bases from V and 1 from J; bases not matched to a gene: 11. Germline V gene lookup returns CDR1 WSHSY and CDR2 SAAADI.

This chain connects TRBV10-2 to TRBJ1-1; 9 nucleotides agree with TRBD1. Specimen: peripheral blood. The TCR originated in a human donor in a cohort sampled during active COVID-19. CDR3 sequence (DNA): TGCGCCAGCGGTGGACAGGGGACACCAAAGAACACTGAAGCTTTCTTT. Its protein is CASGGQGTPKNTEAFF.